One and the same sample provided the 3 T cell receptor beta chains below, sequenced in a study of post-analysis software for immune sequencing data. Which antigens these TCRs recognize remains unknown. Study-level points and caveats: Included in a set of roughly five TRBV segments more frequent in patients than controls were TRBV5-6, TRBV5-1 and TRBV20-1.

Included in the TCR beta cDNA libraries were unique molecular identifiers. A single record per CDR3 protein comes from TCRdb applying MiXCR to the PCR reads. The table records hundreds of thousands of distinct CDR3 sequences, about 40% of them present only once. Sequencing was carried out using blood. The source is a girl between 2 and 10 years old with multiple sclerosis.

This clonotype was counted a single time. The rearrangement joins TRBV28 to TRBJ2-7, with D possibly matching TRBD1 (6 bases). The CDR3 runs to 18 residues. CDR1 MDHEN and CDR2 SYDVKM come from the germline V gene. Trimming pared 3 bases from V and 2 bases from J, leaving 23 bases between. DNA for the CDR3: TGTGCCAGCAGTTTGAGTCCCATCTACCTCGCAGGGGCCTACGAGCAGTACTTC. It codes for CASSLSPIYLAGAYEQYF.

The rearrangement uses TRBV7-8 and TRBJ2-5; perhaps TRBD1 as D (5 bases). The J call may be mistaken, given a closer DNA end match to TRBJ2-7. CDR1 is SGHVS and CDR2 is FQNEAQ in the germline V gene. The CDR3 totals 13 residues. CDR3 loop: CASSSHRNFEQYF. The CDR3 DNA sequence: TGTGCCAGCAGCTCCCACAGGAACTTCGAGCAGTACTTC.

This clonotype was recorded a few times. This chain connects TRBV9 to TRBJ2-4; D might be TRBD2 (6 bases). The CDR3 is 13 residues long. Trimming took 1 base from V and 13 from J, leaving 15 bases between them. The germline gives CDR1 SGDLS, CDR2 YYNGEE. The CDR3 sequence is CASSVNSGTEQYF. The CDR3 bases are TGTGCCAGCAGCGTAAACTCCGGGACTGAGCAGTACTTC.